A selection of T cell receptor beta chains follows, all from one sample in a study of blood T cell repertoires in COVID-19. TCRdb keeps only in-frame clones here, not all; method: immunoSEQ multiplex PCR. The sample has about 170,000 clones; 85% to 90% are singletons. The sample comprised peripheral blood. All receptors derive from a woman between 55 and 75 years old with COVID-19, enrolled during active disease. Each CDR3 is given with its conserved first and last residue. A D gene is named only where the DNA matches it firmly. Clone size is stated in some rows and not others, as once, few, many or a class when expanded.

TRBV12-3/TRBV12-4	TRBJ2-1	TRBD1	-	TGTGCCAGCAGGGGGACAGGGACCAATGAGCAGTTCTTC	CASRGTGTNEQFF
TRBV3-1/TRBV3-2	TRBJ2-1	TRBD2	-	TGTGCCAGCAGCCGAGCGGGGGGAGCCTACAATGAGCAGTTCTTC	CASSRAGGAYNEQFF
TRBV7-2	TRBJ2-7	TRBD2	few	TGTGCCAGCAGCCTTGACGGGACTAGCGACTACGAGCAGTACTTC	CASSLDGTSDYEQYF
TRBV5-1	TRBJ2-7	TRBD2	-	TGCGCCAGCAGCGGACCGGGACTAGCGGGGTCTGGGCAGTACTTC	CASSGPGLAGSGQYF
TRBV7-8	TRBJ1-2	-	-	TGTGCCAGCAGCTTAATAGGGGCGTCCGCTGGCTACACCTTC	CASSLIGASAGYTF
TRBV5-6	TRBJ1-5	-	few	TGTGCCAGCAGCAGAACGGGGAGCAATCAGCCCCAGCATTTT	CASSRTGSNQPQHF
TRBV30	TRBJ1-5	-	once	TGTGCCTGGAGTGTAGGGGGGGCGAATCAGCCCCAGCATTTT	CAWSVGGANQPQHF
TRBV2	TRBJ1-3	-	-	TGTGCCAGCACCCCGGCGGGGGTAGGTGGAAACACCATATATTTT	CASTPAGVGGNTIYF
TRBV7-2	TRBJ2-7	-	once	TGTGCCAGCAGCTTAGTCTCTAGCTCCGAGCAGTACTTC	CASSLVSSSEQYF
TRBV27	TRBJ2-2	-	once	TGTGCCAGCAGTAAACAGGGTCTAGGCGGGGAGCTGTTTTTT	CASSKQGLGGELFF
TRBV24-1	TRBJ2-1	-	few	TGTGCCACCAGTGAACTAGCAAATGAGCAGTTCTTC	CATSELANEQFF
TRBV5-4	TRBJ2-7	TRBD1	-	TGTGCCAGCAGCGCGCCACCGGGACAGGGTCTCCTCGAGCAGTACTTC	CASSAPPGQGLLEQYF
TRBV24-1	TRBJ1-4	-	-	TGTGCCACCAGTGATTTCGGGAATGAAAAACTGTTTTTT	CATSDFGNEKLFF